The next 10 T cell receptor beta chains were all read from a single sample in a study of OX40 agonist ivuxolimab in advanced cancers. Here immunoSEQ multiplex PCR was the method, and the copy in TCRdb shows in-frame clones only, minus some. The repertoire holds tens of thousands of clones, with about 83% as singletons. Sequenced material: CD4+ or CD8+ T cells sorted from blood, taken in a trial of the OX40 agonist ivuxolimab. The receptors were sampled from an adult with an advanced solid tumor such as melanoma, head and neck, liver or kidney cancer.

The J gene is TRBJ1-2, the V gene TRBV19, with 7 bases fitting TRBD1. The J segment lost 4 bases and the V segment lost 4 bases, leaving 6 bases of the junction unmatched. This CDR3 contains 14 residues. Germline V gives CDR1 LNHDA, CDR2 SQIVND (reference sequence). The CDR3 sequence is CASSTEQGIYGYTF. For the CDR3, the DNA is TGTGCCAGTAGTACAGAACAGGGGATCTATGGCTACACCTTC.

The chain employs TRBV27 and TRBJ2-1, with 13 bases aligning to TRBD2. CDR3 length: 15 amino acids. Unmatched junction bases numbered 4, after V lost 5 bases and J lost 6 bases. Germline V gene lookup returns CDR1 MNHEY and CDR2 SMNVEV (reference sequence). For the CDR3, the DNA is TGTGCCAGCAGTCCGGGACTAGCGGGAACCAATGAGCAGTTCTTC. It yields the protein CASSPGLAGTNEQFF.

Remarks on this clone: The sample has other DNA sequences that encode this CDR3 too. This chain links TRBV5-1 with TRBJ2-1, with 10 bases that match TRBD1. The germline V gene encodes CDR1 SGHRS and CDR2 YFSETQ. The CDR3 is made up of 16 amino acids. The ends lost 4 bases at V and 7 bases at J; junction bases unmatched: 11. The CDR3 coding sequence is TGCGCCAGCAGCCTATTGGGACAGGGGAAGCTAAATGAGCAGTTCTTC. This codes for CASSLLGQGKLNEQFF.

This clone came up a few times. The CDR3 DNA reads TGTGCCAGCAGCTTGGCACCTGGGACTAGCGGGAGCCAGGGTGAGCAGTTCTTC. Protein sequence: CASSLAPGTSGSQGEQFF. The chain combines TRBV5-4 with TRBJ2-1; 14 nucleotides align to TRBD2. The CDR3 is made up of 18 amino acids. The V segment lost 0 bases and the J segment 9 bases; nucleotides outside the gene matches: 11. The germline V gene encodes CDR1 SGHNT and CDR2 YYREEE (reference sequence).

The rearrangement links TRBV5-1 to TRBJ1-2; D may be TRBD1 (6 bases). V lost 3 bases and J lost 4, with 13 bases in between. CDR3 length: 14 amino acids. The germline gives CDR1 SGHRS, CDR2 YFSETQ. The CDR3 nucleotides are TGCGCCAGCAGCTCGGACAGAGCACGCTATGGCTACACCTTC. This translates into CASSSDRARYGYTF.

The chain has TRBV7-8 and TRBJ2-5; TRBD1 aligns across 7 bases. Matching the DNA end better, TRBJ2-7 makes the J call doubtful. This CDR3 has 15 residues. CDR1 and CDR2 (germline): SGHVS, FQNEAQ. CDR3 residues: CASSLFGTAGNEQYF. The CDR3 DNA reads as TGTGCCAGCAGCTTATTCGGGACAGCCGGAAACGAGCAGTACTTC.

The V gene is TRBV5-6, the J gene TRBJ1-2, with 7 bases identical to TRBD1. The CDR3 contains 16 residues. The germline V gene has CDR1 SGHDT and CDR2 YYEEEE. J was trimmed by 1 base and V by 0 bases; bases with no gene match: 6. CDR3 sequence (DNA): TGTGCCAGCAGCTTGGAAGGGACAGTGGTTAACTATGGCTACACCTTC. It translates to CASSLEGTVVNYGYTF.

The rearrangement uses TRBV4-2 and TRBJ1-6, with D possibly TRBD1 on 5 matching bases. This CDR3 region has 16 residues. The germline V and J ends were trimmed by 3 bases and 8 bases, with 17 bases remaining between them. Germline values: CDR1 LGHNA, CDR2 YNFKEQ. CDR3 amino acids: CASSQVANGGDSPLHF. For the CDR3, the DNA is TGTGCCAGCAGCCAGGTGGCGAACGGGGGGGATTCACCCCTCCACTTT.

This chain links TRBV4-1 with TRBJ1-5; D unclear. Germline CDR1 is MGHRA and CDR2 is YSYEKL. V lost 0 bases and J 7 bases, leaving 7 bases between the germline ends. The CDR3 spans 13 residues. The CDR3 coding sequence is TGCGCCAGCAGCCAAGAAAGGGCACAGCCCCAGCATTTT. Its translation is CASSQERAQPQHF.

The J gene is TRBJ1-6, the V gene TRBV6-6; maybe TRBD1 (5 bases). CDR1 is MNHNY, CDR2 SVGAGI, per germline (reference sequence). The CDR3 is made up of 14 amino acids. Trimming took 5 bases from V and 6 from J, leaving 11 bases between them. In nucleotides, the CDR3 is TGTGCCAGCAGTCCCGGGACCCCTAATTCACCCCTCCACTTT. This translates into CASSPGTPNSPLHF.